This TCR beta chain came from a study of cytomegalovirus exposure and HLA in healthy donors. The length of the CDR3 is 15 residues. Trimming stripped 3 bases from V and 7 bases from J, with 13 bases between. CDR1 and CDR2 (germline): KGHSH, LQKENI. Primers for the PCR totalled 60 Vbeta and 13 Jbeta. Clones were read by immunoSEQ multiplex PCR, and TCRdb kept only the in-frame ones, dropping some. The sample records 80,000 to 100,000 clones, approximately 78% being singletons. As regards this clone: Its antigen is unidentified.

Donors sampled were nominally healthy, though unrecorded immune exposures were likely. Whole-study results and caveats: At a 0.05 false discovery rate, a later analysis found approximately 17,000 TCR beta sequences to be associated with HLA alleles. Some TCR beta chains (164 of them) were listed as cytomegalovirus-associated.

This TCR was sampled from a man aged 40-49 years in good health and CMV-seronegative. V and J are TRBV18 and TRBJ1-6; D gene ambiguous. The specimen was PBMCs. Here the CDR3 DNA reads TGTGCCAGCTCACCTGTCGGGCGGGAAAATTCACCCCTCCACTTT. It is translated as CASSPVGRENSPLHF.